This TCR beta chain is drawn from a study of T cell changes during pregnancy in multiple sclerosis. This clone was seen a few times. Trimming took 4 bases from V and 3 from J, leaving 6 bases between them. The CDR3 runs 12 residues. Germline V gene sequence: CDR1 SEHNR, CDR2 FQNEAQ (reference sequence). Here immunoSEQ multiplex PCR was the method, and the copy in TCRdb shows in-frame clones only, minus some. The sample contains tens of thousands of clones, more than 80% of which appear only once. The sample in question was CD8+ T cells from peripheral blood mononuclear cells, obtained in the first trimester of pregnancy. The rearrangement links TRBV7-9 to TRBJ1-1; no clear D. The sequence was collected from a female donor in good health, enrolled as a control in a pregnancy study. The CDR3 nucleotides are TGTGCCAGCAGCTCTATCTACACTGAAGCTTTCTTT. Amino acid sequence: CASSSIYTEAFF.